The clone carrying this T cell receptor beta chain appeared a few times. This sample was taken from a study of T cells in Graves' hyperthyroidism and ophthalmopathy. Study-wide context: Upon initial diagnosis and before any treatment, peripheral blood was collected.

Fresh peripheral blood, roughly 9.6 ml, was the source of the PBMCs. Amplification targeted TCR beta CDR3 regions from RNA transcripts. During a first-round RT-PCR of the TCR CDR3, the HTBI primer set was used. TCRdb analysed the multiplex PCR reads with MiXCR anew, one entry per CDR3 protein. The sample includes approximately 380,000 distinct CDR3 sequences, over 13% of them seen just once. Germline V gene data show CDR1 as MNHEY and CDR2 as SVGEGT. The CDR3 is 13 amino acids. Trimming stripped 8 bases from V and 0 bases from J, with 8 bases between. The chain couples TRBV6-2 or TRBV6-3 to TRBJ2-1; D gene unclear. The sequence was obtained from a man aged 45 to 65 with Graves' ophthalmopathy. The source material was blood. CDR3 loop: CASAQSSYNEQFF. DNA of the CDR3: TGTGCCAGCGCCCAGAGCTCCTACAATGAGCAGTTCTTC.